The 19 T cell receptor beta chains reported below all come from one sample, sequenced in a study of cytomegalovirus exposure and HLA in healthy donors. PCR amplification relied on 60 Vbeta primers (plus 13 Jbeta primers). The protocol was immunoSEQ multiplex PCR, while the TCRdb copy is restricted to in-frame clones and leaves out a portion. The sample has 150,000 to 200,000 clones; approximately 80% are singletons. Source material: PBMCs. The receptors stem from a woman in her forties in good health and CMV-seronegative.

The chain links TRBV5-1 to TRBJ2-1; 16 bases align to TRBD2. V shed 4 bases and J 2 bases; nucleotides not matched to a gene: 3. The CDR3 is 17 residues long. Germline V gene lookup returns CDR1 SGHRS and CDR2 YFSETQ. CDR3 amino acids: CASSAGTSGGAYNEQFF. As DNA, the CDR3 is TGCGCCAGCAGCGCCGGGACTAGCGGGGGGGCCTACAATGAGCAGTTCTTC. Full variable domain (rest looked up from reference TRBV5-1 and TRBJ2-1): KAGVTQTPRYLIKTRGQQVTLSCSPISGHRSVSWYQQTPGQGLQFLFEYFSETQRNKGNFPGRFSGRQFSNSRSEMNVSTLELGDSALYLCASSAGTSGGAYNEQFFGPGTRLTVL.

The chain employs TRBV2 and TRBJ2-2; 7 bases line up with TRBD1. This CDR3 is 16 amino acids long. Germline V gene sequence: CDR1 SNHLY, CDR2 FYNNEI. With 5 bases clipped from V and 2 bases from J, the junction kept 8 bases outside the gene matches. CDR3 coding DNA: TGTGCCAGCAGTCCGGGACAGAGAAGTAACACCGGGGAGCTGTTTTTT. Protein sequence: CASSPGQRSNTGELFF.

Here the CDR3 reads CATDALASGIFSSYEQYF. The CDR3 DNA reads TGTGCCACCGATGCCCTGGCTAGCGGGATATTCAGCTCCTACGAGCAGTACTTC. The chain employs TRBV2 and TRBJ2-7; 9 bases fit TRBD2. There are 18 residues in the CDR3. Trimming removed 10 bases from V and 0 bases from J; junction bases left unmatched: 19. The germline V gene encodes CDR1 SNHLY and CDR2 FYNNEI.

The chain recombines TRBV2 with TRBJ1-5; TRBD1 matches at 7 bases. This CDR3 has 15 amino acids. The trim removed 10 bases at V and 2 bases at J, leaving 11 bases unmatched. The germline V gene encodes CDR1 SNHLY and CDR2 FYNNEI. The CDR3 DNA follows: TGTGCCACCGACAAAGGCAGGGGGGGCAATCAGCCCCAGCATTTT. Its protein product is CATDKGRGGNQPQHF.

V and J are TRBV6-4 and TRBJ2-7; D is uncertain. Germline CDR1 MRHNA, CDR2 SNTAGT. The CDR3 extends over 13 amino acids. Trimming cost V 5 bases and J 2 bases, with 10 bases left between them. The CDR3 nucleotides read TGTGCCAGCAGTTGTCTCACTCCCTACGAGCAGTACTTC. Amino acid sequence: CASSCLTPYEQYF.

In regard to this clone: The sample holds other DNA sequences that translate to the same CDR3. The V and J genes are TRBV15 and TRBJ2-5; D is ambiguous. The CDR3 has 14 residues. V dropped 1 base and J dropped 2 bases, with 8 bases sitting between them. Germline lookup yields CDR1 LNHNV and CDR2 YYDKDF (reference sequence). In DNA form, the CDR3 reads TGTGCCACCAGCAGAGGGGCCGAGCAAGAGACCCAGTACTTC. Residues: CATSRGAEQETQYF.

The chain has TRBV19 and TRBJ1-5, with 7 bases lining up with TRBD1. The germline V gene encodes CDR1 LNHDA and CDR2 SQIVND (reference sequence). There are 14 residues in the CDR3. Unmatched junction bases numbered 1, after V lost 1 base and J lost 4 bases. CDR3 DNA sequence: TGTGCCAGTAGTATAGGACAGGGTAATCAGCCCCAGCATTTT. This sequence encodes CASSIGQGNQPQHF.

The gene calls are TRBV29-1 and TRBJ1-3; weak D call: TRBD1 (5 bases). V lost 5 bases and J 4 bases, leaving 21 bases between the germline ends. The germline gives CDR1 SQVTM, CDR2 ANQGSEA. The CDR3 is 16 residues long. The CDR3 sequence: CSVIVEGLGGGNTIYF. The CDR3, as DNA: TGCAGCGTTATCGTAGAGGGACTAGGTGGCGGAAACACCATATATTTT.

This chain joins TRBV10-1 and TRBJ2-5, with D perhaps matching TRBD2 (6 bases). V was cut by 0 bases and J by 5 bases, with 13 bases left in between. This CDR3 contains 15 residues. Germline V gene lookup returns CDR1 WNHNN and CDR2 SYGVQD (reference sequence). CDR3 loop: CASSESWGREETQYF. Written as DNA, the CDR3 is TGCGCCAGCAGTGAGTCCTGGGGACGGGAGGAGACCCAGTACTTC.

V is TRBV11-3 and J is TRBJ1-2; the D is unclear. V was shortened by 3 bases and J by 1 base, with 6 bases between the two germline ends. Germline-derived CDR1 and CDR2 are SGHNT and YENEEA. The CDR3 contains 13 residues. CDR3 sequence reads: CASSFADNYGYTF. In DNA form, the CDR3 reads TGTGCCAGCAGCTTCGCGGATAACTATGGCTACACCTTC.

Here the CDR3 reads CASSFGTGGLDEQFF. CDR3 nucleotides: TGTGCCAGCAGTTTTGGGACAGGGGGCTTGGATGAGCAGTTCTTC. This chain links TRBV28 with TRBJ2-1; TRBD1 matches at 12 bases. The CDR3 length is 15 residues. The V gene's germline CDR1 is MDHEN and CDR2 SYDVKM. V dropped 3 bases and J dropped 8; count of bases not matched to a gene: 5.

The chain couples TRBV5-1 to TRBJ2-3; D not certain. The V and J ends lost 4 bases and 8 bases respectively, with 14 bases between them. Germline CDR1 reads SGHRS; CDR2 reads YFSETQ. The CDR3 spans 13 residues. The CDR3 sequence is CASSPQTPTTQYF. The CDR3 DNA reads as TGCGCCAGCAGCCCCCAGACTCCCACTACGCAGTATTTT.

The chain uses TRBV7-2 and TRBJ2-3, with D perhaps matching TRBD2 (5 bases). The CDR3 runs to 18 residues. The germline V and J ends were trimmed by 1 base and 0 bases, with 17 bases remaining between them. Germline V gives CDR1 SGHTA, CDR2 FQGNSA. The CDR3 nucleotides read TGTGCCAGCAGCTTAGATTTTCTTATACGGGGAAGCACAGATACGCAGTATTTT. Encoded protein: CASSLDFLIRGSTDTQYF.

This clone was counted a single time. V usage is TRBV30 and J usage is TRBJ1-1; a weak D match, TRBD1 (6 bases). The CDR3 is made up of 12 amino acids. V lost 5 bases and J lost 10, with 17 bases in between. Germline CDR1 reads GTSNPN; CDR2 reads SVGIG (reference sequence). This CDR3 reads CAWDGEQGGAFF. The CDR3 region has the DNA TGTGCCTGGGATGGGGAACAGGGCGGAGCTTTCTTT.

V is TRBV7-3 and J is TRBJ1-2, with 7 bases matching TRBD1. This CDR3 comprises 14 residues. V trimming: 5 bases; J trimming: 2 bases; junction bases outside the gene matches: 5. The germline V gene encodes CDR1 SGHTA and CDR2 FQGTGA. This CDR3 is CASSPQGDNYGYTF. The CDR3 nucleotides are TGTGCCAGCAGCCCCCAGGGGGACAACTATGGCTACACCTTC. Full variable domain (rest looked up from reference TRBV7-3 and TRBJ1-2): GAGVSQTPSNKVTEKGKYVELRCDPISGHTALYWYRQSLGQGPEFLIYFQGTGAADDSGLPNDRFFAVRPEGSVSTLKIQRTERGDSAVYLCASSPQGDNYGYTFGSGTRLTVV.

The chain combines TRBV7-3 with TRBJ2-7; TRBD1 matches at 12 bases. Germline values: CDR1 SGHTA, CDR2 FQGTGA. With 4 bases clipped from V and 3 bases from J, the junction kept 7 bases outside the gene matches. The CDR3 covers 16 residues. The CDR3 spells CASSSGTGGLGYEQYF. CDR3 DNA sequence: TGTGCCAGCAGCTCAGGGACAGGGGGCTTGGGCTACGAGCAGTACTTC.

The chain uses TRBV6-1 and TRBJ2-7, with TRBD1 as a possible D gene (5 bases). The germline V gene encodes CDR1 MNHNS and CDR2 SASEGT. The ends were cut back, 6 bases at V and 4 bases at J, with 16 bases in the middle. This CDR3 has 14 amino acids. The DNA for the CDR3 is TGTGCCAGCAGCGCAAATACTCAGGGTTACGAGCAGTACTTC. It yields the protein CASSANTQGYEQYF.

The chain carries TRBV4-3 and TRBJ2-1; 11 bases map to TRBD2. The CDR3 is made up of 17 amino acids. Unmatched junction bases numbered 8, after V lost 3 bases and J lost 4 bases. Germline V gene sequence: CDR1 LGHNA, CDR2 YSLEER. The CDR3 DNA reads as TGCGCCAGCAGCCAGAACCTAGCGGGGGGACTATACAATGAGCAGTTCTTC. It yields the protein CASSQNLAGGLYNEQFF.

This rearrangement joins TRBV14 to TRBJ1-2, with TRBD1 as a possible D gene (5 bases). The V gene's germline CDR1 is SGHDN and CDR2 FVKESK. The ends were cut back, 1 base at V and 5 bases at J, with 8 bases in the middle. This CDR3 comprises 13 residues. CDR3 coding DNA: TGTGCCAGCAGCCAAGGGGCAGGGTATGGCTACACCTTC. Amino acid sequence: CASSQGAGYGYTF.